This record looks at one TCR beta chain sequence and its context. This specimen belongs to a study of blood T cell repertoires in COVID-19. Assay used: immunoSEQ multiplex PCR; TCRdb lists only in-frame clones, some missing. The table includes 100,000 to 150,000 clones, about nine tenths detected once. The CDR3 runs to 15 residues. CDR1 and CDR2 from the germline V gene are SEHNR and FQNEAQ (reference sequence). V lost 1 base, J lost 6 bases, and 16 bases lay in between. This rearrangement joins TRBV7-9 to TRBJ2-7; a possible D gene is TRBD1 (6 bases). The sequencing input was peripheral blood. This clonotype originated in a human donor in a cohort sampled during active COVID-19. As DNA, the CDR3 is TGTGCCAGCAGCTTAGTGGGGGCCGGTCGGGTCGAGCAGTACTTC. Amino acids: CASSLVGAGRVEQYF.